This T cell receptor (beta chain) was observed in a study of T cell responses to AZD1222 COVID-19 vaccine. Study results and limitations: Repertoire collection took place solely once the T cell response had peaked. Only a handful of AZD1222 recipients, more than five in all, had baseline seropositivity.

The data were produced by immunoSEQ multiplex PCR, yet TCRdb's version contains in-frame clones alone and is incomplete. Of some 84,000 clones listed, approximately 90% were seen once; the top ten hold approximately 10%. Trimming left V 5 bases short and J 0 bases short, with 7 bases between. CDR1 and CDR2 from the germline V gene are MNHEY and SVGAGI. The CDR3 runs 13 residues. The analysis combined second doses at about 4 or about 12 weeks. As for this clone: Its specificity is not known.

The chain is built from TRBV6-5 and TRBJ1-1; D not certain. Sequenced material: peripheral blood, taken 28 days after the second AZD1222 dose. The TCR sequence derives from an adult who received the AZD1222 COVID-19 vaccine. CDR3 protein: CASSRLMNTEAFF. Written as DNA, the CDR3 is TGTGCCAGCAGTCGACTGATGAACACTGAAGCTTTCTTT.